These T cell receptor beta chains were read from a single sample in a study of metastatic and nonmetastatic thyroid tumors. TCRdb ran MiXCR on the PCR reads. The sample has around 31,000 clones, more than 25% seen once. Sequencing input: blood. Every receptor here comes from a female donor with papillary thyroid cancer or a benign thyroid nodule (not recorded which). Some clones in this sample may be carry-over from other donors' samples. Both conserved end residues are part of each CDR3.

>TRBV5-1|TRBJ2-3
CASSLAPDTQYF
>TRBV20-1|TRBJ2-7
CSALTGASYEQYF
>TRBV12-3/TRBV12-4|TRBJ1-2
CASSQVEEFNYGYTF
>TRBV6-5|TRBJ2-7
CASSTGETNEQYF
>TRBV27|TRBJ1-1
CASSPRWAGEAFF
>TRBV27|TRBJ1-6
CASSFRGTASPLHF
>TRBV25-1|TRBJ2-7
CASSDREPYEQYF
>TRBV6-5|TRBJ1-5
CASSYSINSNQPQHF
>TRBV29-1|TRBJ1-2
CSVALGTDYYGYTF
>TRBV5-1|TRBJ2-1
CASSLRPAGSYNEQFF
>TRBV20-1|TRBJ2-3
CSASGRTDTQYF
>TRBV28|TRBJ1-6
CASSDGGENSPLHF
>TRBV28|TRBJ2-2
CASRVDRGPYTGELFF
>TRBV12-3/TRBV12-4|TRBJ2-7
CASSVGGRYEQYF
>TRBV28|TRBJ2-7
CASSLIYEQYF
>TRBV6-5|TRBJ2-7
CASSYTPVGSYEQYF
>TRBV20-1|TRBJ2-7
CSALARGVPSYEQYF
>TRBV11-2|TRBJ2-3
CASSTFLAGRTDTQYF
>TRBV6-1|TRBJ2-1
CASSEAEGASNEQFF
>TRBV6-1|TRBJ2-1
CASSEGLAGVGYEQFF
>TRBV5-8|TRBJ2-7
CASSIRDPRNEQYF
>TRBV6-1|TRBJ1-2
CASSESTGDYGYTF
>TRBV7-2|TRBJ2-3
CASDSGGREDTQYF
>TRBV20-1|TRBJ1-4
CSAIGPPGQLNEKLFF
>TRBV5-1|TRBJ1-1
CASSLSSESFF
>TRBV7-8|TRBJ1-1
CASSLGQGNTEAFF
>TRBV12-5|TRBJ2-5
CASGTRTGFGQETQYF